The rows below give T cell receptor beta chains drawn from one sample of a study of cytotoxic CD8 clonotypes in ibrutinib-treated CLL. Sequencing used immunoSEQ multiplex PCR; TCRdb keeps in-frame clones, though not all of them. The table lists approximately 74,000 clones, more than 75% of them singletons. The sample here was PBMCs, taken at disease progression, from a patient treated with ibrutinib. The receptors originated from a human donor with chronic lymphocytic leukemia. CDR3s leave out the opening cysteine and the closing phenylalanine or tryptophan. The order of the fields is V gene, J gene, CDR3 protein.

TRBV15	TRBJ2-1	ATRGKREGQVYNEQF
TRBV19	TRBJ2-7	ATKRGLSSEQY
TRBV11-2	TRBJ2-1	ASSPFGSYNEQF
TRBV7-9	TRBJ1-3	ASSENRAGNTIY
TRBV19	TRBJ2-4	ASSPLRGIAKNIQY
TRBV10-3	TRBJ1-2	AATGRTPNYGYT
TRBV30	TRBJ1-4	AWSLGSSTNEKLF
TRBV4-2	TRBJ1-5	ASSHPSEGFQH
TRBV30	TRBJ2-7	AWSLTGGYEQY
TRBV7-9	TRBJ1-2	ASTSGDYGYT
TRBV5-3	TRBJ2-4	ARSLGLTGANIQY
TRBV6-5	TRBJ2-7	ASSYSYEADYEQY
TRBV27	TRBJ2-1	ASSLGGPLVYNEQF
TRBV2	TRBJ1-1	ASTVWSNTEAF
TRBV19	TRBJ1-1	AILRGVPEAF
TRBV6-6	TRBJ2-5	ASSLGAGGQETQY
TRBV5-1	TRBJ2-7	ASSLAGTMTRYEQY
TRBV18	TRBJ1-1	ASSPNWTEAF
TRBV6-1	TRBJ1-2	ASSEYTGSFLYGYT
TRBV4-2	TRBJ1-2	ASSHLGTALGYT
TRBV18	TRBJ1-1	ASSLNTEAF
TRBV27	TRBJ2-7	ASSLGRGGLYEQY
TRBV7-9	TRBJ1-6	ASSLVGVASPLH
TRBV7-9	TRBJ2-7	ASSLPRDGTYEQY
TRBV18	TRBJ1-4	ASSLGTVGEKLF
TRBV6-5	TRBJ2-7	ASSAWTYSYEQY
TRBV5-6	TRBJ2-5	ASSLGPGKETQY
TRBV6-6	TRBJ1-3	ASSTGAPEITIY
TRBV4-1	TRBJ1-1	ASRLTSLDFGDTEAF
TRBV5-5	TRBJ1-1	ASSLGGRTEAF
TRBV7-9	TRBJ2-5	ASSLDGKETQY
TRBV6-6	TRBJ2-7	ASSLSGRGVYEQY
TRBV2	TRBJ2-1	ASGNYIYNEQF
TRBV30	TRBJ2-1	ARSWVGDHGNEQF
TRBV18	TRBJ1-4	ASSFMGGPNEKLF
TRBV2	TRBJ1-5	ASSEGPGFSQH
TRBV7-9	TRBJ1-6	ASSADLWVGDSPLH
TRBV2	TRBJ2-3	ASSLADTQY
TRBV11-2	TRBJ2-7	ASSLSALGQGEQY
TRBV14	TRBJ1-1	ASSQATGHAF
TRBV21-1	TRBJ2-1	ATTSGGSNEQF
TRBV5-1	TRBJ1-4	ASSLFLDSYNEKLF
TRBV10-1	TRBJ2-5	ASSWTGGTQY
TRBV2	TRBJ2-7	ASAMAYEQY
TRBV5-1	TRBJ1-1	ASSLGAGSTEAF
TRBV19	TRBJ1-1	ASSPQTGSEAEAF
TRBV7-6	TRBJ2-3	ASSLLRAGTDTQY
TRBV4-1	TRBJ2-7	ASSQDIPYEQY
TRBV5-4	TRBJ2-3	ASSRYLTREGTDTQY
TRBV27	TRBJ2-6	ASSPVGQSGANVLT
TRBV19	TRBJ1-1	ASSIRHSQDTEAF
TRBV5-1	TRBJ1-1	ASTSGRRTEAF
TRBV6-6	TRBJ1-1	ASSYRGGEAF
TRBV4-1	TRBJ2-1	ASSQTPTSGGYNEQF
TRBV9	TRBJ2-7	ASSVGGAATSYEQY
TRBV18	TRBJ1-2	ASSPRDRVYGYT
TRBV5-5	TRBJ2-2	ASRVWAGELF
TRBV2	TRBJ1-1	ASRWGGWREAF
TRBV11-3	TRBJ2-2	ASSQSVLGELF
TRBV5-1	TRBJ2-3	ASSLSGVITDTQY